The 18 T cell receptor beta chains below were found in one sample sequenced in a study of cytomegalovirus exposure and HLA in healthy donors. The PCR made use of 60 Vbeta and 13 Jbeta primers. The repertoire was sequenced with immunoSEQ multiplex PCR; TCRdb's copy has only in-frame clones and lacks some. The table lists more than 95,000 clones, about 70% of them singletons. Sequenced input: PBMCs. These receptors were collected from a woman in her fifties or sixties in good health and CMV-seropositive.

V usage is TRBV30 and J usage is TRBJ2-3, with 7 bases aligning to TRBD1. There are 16 residues in the CDR3. The trim removed 8 bases at V and 0 bases at J, leaving 14 bases unmatched. CDR1 is GTSNPN, CDR2 SVGIG, per germline (reference sequence). Here the CDR3 reads CAISGQPLTSTDTQYF. The CDR3, as DNA: TGTGCCATCTCGGGACAGCCCTTAACTAGCACAGATACGCAGTATTTT.

This chain connects TRBV19 to TRBJ1-5, with D hard to call. CDR1 is LNHDA and CDR2 is SQIVND in the germline V gene (reference sequence). The CDR3 extends over 12 amino acids. Trimming took 7 bases from V and 1 from J, leaving 5 bases between them. The CDR3 here is CASMGSNQPQHF. The CDR3, as DNA: TGTGCCAGTATGGGCAGCAATCAGCCCCAGCATTTT.

This chain connects TRBV11-1 to TRBJ2-7, with 8 bases fitting TRBD1. The CDR3 covers 17 residues. CDR1 is SGHAT, CDR2 FQDESV, per germline (reference sequence). The V segment lost 0 bases and the J segment 6 bases; nucleotides outside the gene matches: 13. The CDR3 bases are TGTGCCAGCAGCTTAGCGGTCGCAGGGGGCGAGGGGGCCGAGCAGTACTTC. It encodes CASSLAVAGGEGAEQYF.

The chain joins TRBV30 to TRBJ2-7, with D uncertain. This CDR3 contains 12 residues. Germline V gene lookup returns CDR1 GTSNPN and CDR2 SVGIG (reference sequence). V dropped 1 base and J dropped 3 bases, with 7 bases sitting between them. In DNA form, the CDR3 reads TGTGCCTGGAGTGCGACGGGCTACGAGCAGTACTTC. Translation: CAWSATGYEQYF.

A few counts support this clone. At the DNA level, this CDR3 is encoded by other sequences in the same sample as well. The chain joins TRBV7-9 to TRBJ1-5; D remains unclear. Germline CDR1 and CDR2: SEHNR and FQNEAQ (reference sequence). The CDR3 runs 15 residues. The V and J ends lost 1 base and 0 bases respectively, with 7 bases between them. The CDR3 DNA reads as TGTGCCAGCAGCTTAGGCGGTTATAGCAATCAGCCCCAGCATTTT. Protein product: CASSLGGYSNQPQHF.

The CDR3 protein is CASSFRGGVTEAFF. The CDR3 DNA reads TGTGCCAGCAGTTTTAGGGGAGGGGTCACTGAAGCTTTCTTT. This rearrangement joins TRBV27 to TRBJ1-1; tentatively, D is TRBD1 (5 bases). V was cut by 3 bases and J by 4 bases, with 12 bases left in between. The CDR3 runs to 14 residues. Looked up from germline, CDR1 is MNHEY and CDR2 is SMNVEV (reference sequence).

This clone was seen only a few times. The chain is built from TRBV7-9 and TRBJ2-6, with TRBD2 identical over 9 bases. CDR1 and CDR2 from the germline V gene are SEHNR and FQNEAQ (reference sequence). The CDR3 spans 17 residues. The V and J ends lost 5 bases and 0 bases, in that order; junction bases with no gene match: 5. The CDR3: CASSGGGGNSGANVLTF. CDR3 DNA: TGTGCCAGCAGCGGCGGGGGGGGGAACTCTGGGGCCAACGTCCTGACTTTC.

Concerning this clone: The junction departs from the called germline gene at one end, perhaps through a read error. The chain couples TRBV7-7 to TRBJ2-5; D might be TRBD1 (8 bases). The germline gives CDR1 SSHAT, CDR2 FNYEAQ (reference sequence). The CDR3 spans 15 residues. For the CDR3, the DNA is TGTGCTAGCAGCTTAAGCGGGACAGGCTCGGAGACCCAGTACTTC. Translated: CASSLSGTGSETQYF.

The V call is TRBV19, the J call TRBJ2-7; tentative D call: TRBD1 (5 bases). The CDR3 sequence is 15 residues long. Germline V gives CDR1 LNHDA, CDR2 SQIVND (reference sequence). V was trimmed by 6 bases and J by 2 bases, leaving 17 bases between them. The CDR3 sequence: CASSHPGHPTYEQYF. The CDR3, as DNA: TGTGCCAGTAGCCACCCAGGACATCCTACCTACGAGCAGTACTTC. Full variable domain (rest looked up from reference TRBV19 and TRBJ2-7): DGGITQSPKYLFRKEGQNVTLSCEQNLNHDAMYWYRQDPGQGLRLIYYSQIVNDFQKGDIAEGYSVSREKKESFPLTVTSAQKNPTAFYLCASSHPGHPTYEQYFGPGTRLTVT.

The gene calls are TRBV5-6 and TRBJ2-5; perhaps TRBD2 as D (5 bases). CDR3 size: 16 residues. V shed 4 bases and J shed 0 bases, with 16 bases lying between them. Looked up from germline, CDR1 is SGHDT and CDR2 is YYEEEE. CDR3 DNA: TGTGCCAGCAGCCCGGTAGGCGGAGGCGACCAAGAGACCCAGTACTTC. Its translation is CASSPVGGGDQETQYF.

The chain recombines TRBV30 with TRBJ1-2; D is perhaps TRBD1 (5 bases). Germline loops: CDR1 GTSNPN, CDR2 SVGIG (reference sequence). The CDR3 loop spans 14 amino acids. The ends were cut back, 0 bases at V and 8 bases at J, with 16 bases in the middle. In DNA form, the CDR3 reads TGTGCCTGGAGTGTACAAGGGGTGGGAAAAGGCTACACCTTC. Its protein product is CAWSVQGVGKGYTF.

The gene calls are TRBV7-2 and TRBJ1-2; D call uncertain. The V and J ends lost 5 bases and 2 bases respectively, with 18 bases between them. The CDR3 spans 16 residues. Germline V gene sequence: CDR1 SGHTA, CDR2 FQGNSA. Here the CDR3 reads CASSTRSTDYNYGYTF. In nucleotides, the CDR3 is TGTGCCAGCAGCACCCGATCGACGGACTACAACTATGGCTACACCTTC.

This clone was observed a handful of times. V is TRBV5-6 and J is TRBJ2-7, with 9 nucleotides matching TRBD2. The V and J ends lost 4 bases and 3 bases, in that order; junction bases with no gene match: 2. Germline CDR1 SGHDT, CDR2 YYEEEE. This CDR3 is 13 amino acids long. CDR3: CASSIAGDYEQYF. DNA for the CDR3: TGTGCCAGCAGCATAGCGGGGGACTACGAGCAGTACTTC.

The genes are TRBV15 and TRBJ2-5; TRBD1 is a possible D gene (6 bases). The J call may be wrong; the DNA end is better matched by TRBJ2-7. The CDR3 is made up of 14 amino acids. Germline lookup yields CDR1 LNHNV and CDR2 YYDKDF (reference sequence). The CDR3, as DNA: TGTGCCACCAGCAGCAGGGGAGTTTTGGTCGAGCAGTACTTC. Its protein is CATSSRGVLVEQYF.

In its sample, this clone was seen a few times. The chain links TRBV7-8 to TRBJ1-3; TRBD1 aligns across 9 bases. J gave up 0 bases and V 5 bases, and 8 bases lay outside the gene matches. The CDR3 length is 17 residues. The germline gives CDR1 SGHVS, CDR2 FQNEAQ. CDR3 sequence: CASSLRDRVPSGNTIYF. The CDR3 DNA is TGTGCCAGCAGCCTCCGGGACAGGGTTCCCTCTGGAAACACCATATATTTT.

The CDR3 sequence is CASTGLAGARYGYTF. CDR3 nucleotides: TGTGCCAGCACCGGACTGGCAGGGGCGCGCTATGGCTACACCTTC. This sequence joins TRBV7-9 and TRBJ1-2; tentative D call: TRBD1 (6 bases). Trimming took off 7 bases at V and 4 bases at J, with 19 bases between the two ends. This CDR3 spans 15 amino acids. Per the germline V gene, CDR1 is SEHNR and CDR2 is FQNEAQ (reference sequence).

The gene calls are TRBV4-1 and TRBJ2-1, with TRBD2 identical over 11 bases. Unmatched junction bases numbered 10, after V lost 1 base and J lost 8 bases. The CDR3 loop spans 17 amino acids. In germline, CDR1 is MGHRA, CDR2 YSYEKL. The CDR3 is CASSQVRDSGRADEQFF. CDR3 coding DNA: TGCGCCAGCAGCCAAGTAAGGGATAGCGGGAGGGCCGATGAGCAGTTCTTC.

The chain employs TRBV2 and TRBJ2-3; D may be TRBD2 (6 bases). The V end was cut by 10 bases, the J end by 0 bases, with 11 bases between. CDR1 and CDR2 from the germline V gene are SNHLY and FYNNEI. The CDR3 extends over 13 amino acids. The chain's CDR3 is CAIVRGSTDTQYF. The CDR3, as DNA: TGTGCCATCGTGCGGGGTAGCACAGATACGCAGTATTTT.